Below are 2 T cell receptor beta chains sequenced from a single sample in a study of blood T cell repertoires in COVID-19. The assay was immunoSEQ multiplex PCR, and TCRdb's table has in-frame clones only and misses some. The data show a few hundred thousand clones, roughly 89% seen once. Sequencing used PBMCs or T cells enriched from blood (not recorded which). The receptors were gathered from a man aged 25-40 years who had been exposed to COVID-19.

The chain recombines TRBV7-9 with TRBJ1-4, with a possible D match to TRBD1 (5 bases). Germline V lookup: CDR1 SEHNR, CDR2 FQNEAQ (reference sequence). V gave up 3 bases and J gave up 11 bases, with 16 bases separating them. CDR3 length: 14 amino acids. The CDR3 DNA reads as TGTGCCAGCAGCTTCAACGATATGGGGGGGAAACTGTTTTTT. Translating it yields CASSFNDMGGKLFF.

This chain joins TRBV9 and TRBJ2-5, with a tentative D call TRBD2 (6 bases). V lost 0 bases and J 0 bases, leaving 6 bases between the germline ends. The length of the CDR3 is 14 residues. Germline loops: CDR1 SGDLS, CDR2 YYNGEE. CDR3 in DNA: TGTGCCAGCAGCGTAGGGGGGGACCAAGAGACCCAGTACTTC. Residues: CASSVGGDQETQYF. Supplemented by reference TRBV9 and TRBJ2-5, the full variable domain reads DSGVTQTPKHLITATGQRVTLRCSPRSGDLSVYWYQQSLDQGLQFLIQYYNGEERAKGNILERFSAQQFPDLHSELNLSSLELGDSALYFCASSVGGDQETQYFGPGTRLLVL.